This entry lists 24 T cell receptor beta chains sequenced from one sample in a study of shared clonotypes between healthy human individuals. This table comes from immunoSEQ multiplex PCR, and its TCRdb copy is limited to in-frame clones, with some not included. The table has more than 550,000 clones, about 90% seen once. The sequenced material came from memory CD8+ T cells from PBMCs. Specified subset: CD45RO+ cells pooled with CCR7-negative TemRA cells. Receptors were obtained from a man younger than 30 in good health. Some clones in this sample may be carry-over from other donors' samples.

The chain recombines TRBV9 with TRBJ2-2; no clear D gene. V was shortened by 0 bases and J by 1 base, with 7 bases between the two germline ends. Germline CDR1 reads SGDLS; CDR2 reads YYNGEE. The CDR3 has 15 amino acids. The CDR3 bases are TGTGCCAGCAGCGTAGACTCGTTGAACACCGGGGAGCTGTTTTTT. It encodes CASSVDSLNTGELFF.

This clone was observed once. The chain employs TRBV27 and TRBJ1-2; a possible D gene is TRBD1 (6 bases). The CDR3 spans 12 residues. Germline V lookup: CDR1 MNHEY, CDR2 SMNVEV (reference sequence). The V end lost 5 bases, the J end lost 7 bases, and 11 bases lay between the germline ends. The CDR3 loop is CASSRGGGGYTF. DNA for the CDR3: TGTGCCAGCAGTCGGGGGGGCGGTGGCTACACCTTC.

The chain joins TRBV11-2 to TRBJ1-5; no clear D. The length of the CDR3 is 13 residues. The V gene lost 5 bases and the J gene lost 5 bases, with 10 bases spanning the gap. Germline V gene data show CDR1 as SGHAT and CDR2 as FQNNGV. CDR3 residues: CASSLTPYQPQHF. The DNA of the CDR3 is TGTGCCAGCAGCCTAACACCATATCAGCCCCAGCATTTT.

The rearrangement links TRBV4-1 to TRBJ2-7, with D possibly TRBD1 on 6 matching bases. The CDR3 totals 14 residues. V gave up 0 bases and J gave up 6 bases, with 12 bases separating them. The V gene's germline CDR1 is MGHRA and CDR2 YSYEKL. The CDR3 region is CASSQDGTFIEQYF. The CDR3 DNA reads TGCGCCAGCAGCCAAGATGGGACATTCATCGAGCAGTACTTC.

This clone was found a few times. In DNA form, the CDR3 reads TGTGCCAGCAGTGAAGGGGCAGGGGGCGTTGGGGAAAAACTGTTTTTT. Amino acid sequence: CASSEGAGGVGEKLFF. This chain joins TRBV2 and TRBJ1-4; 8 bases line up with TRBD1. V trimming: 1 base; J trimming: 8 bases; junction bases outside the gene matches: 9. Germline V lookup: CDR1 SNHLY, CDR2 FYNNEI. The CDR3 has 16 residues.

The V call is TRBV7-8, the J call TRBJ1-5, with D maybe TRBD1 (5 bases). Trimming left V 8 bases short and J 0 bases short, with 14 bases between. Germline CDR1 is SGHVS and CDR2 is FQNEAQ. CDR3 length: 15 residues. The CDR3 nucleotides are TGTGCCAGCGAGCAGGACACACTTAGCAATCAGCCCCAGCATTTT. Amino acid sequence: CASEQDTLSNQPQHF.

The chain couples TRBV6-5 to TRBJ2-5; TRBD1 matches at 7 bases. Trimming removed 8 bases from V and 5 bases from J; junction bases left unmatched: 14. This CDR3 region has 15 residues. Germline V CDR1 and CDR2: MNHEY, SVGAGI. CDR3 sequence (DNA): TGTGCCAGCGGCGCGACAGGGTCGAGGTGGGAGACCCAGTACTTC. Encoded protein: CASGATGSRWETQYF.

The chain couples TRBV19 to TRBJ1-5; D perhaps matches TRBD1 (6 bases). The CDR3 is made up of 18 amino acids. V was trimmed by 6 bases and J by 4 bases, leaving 25 bases between them. Germline CDR1 and CDR2: LNHDA and SQIVND (reference sequence). CDR3 in amino acids: CASSETGQNLDQNQPQHF. CDR3 nucleotide sequence: TGTGCCAGTAGCGAAACTGGACAGAACCTAGACCAGAATCAGCCCCAGCATTTT. Complete variable domain (other parts from reference TRBV19 and TRBJ1-5): DGGITQSPKYLFRKEGQNVTLSCEQNLNHDAMYWYRQDPGQGLRLIYYSQIVNDFQKGDIAEGYSVSREKKESFPLTVTSAQKNPTAFYLCASSETGQNLDQNQPQHFGDGTRLSIL.

The chain joins TRBV2 to TRBJ2-1; TRBD2 agrees at 8 bases. The length of the CDR3 is 18 residues. After removal of 3 bases from V and 6 bases from J, the junction contained 16 bases not matched to a gene. The germline gives CDR1 SNHLY, CDR2 FYNNEI. CDR3 residues: CASSERPGTSFFGNEQFF. The CDR3 bases are TGTGCCAGCAGTGAGCGACCCGGGACTAGTTTTTTTGGCAATGAGCAGTTCTTC.

The V and J genes are TRBV6-1 and TRBJ2-7; tentative D call: TRBD1 (5 bases). This CDR3 is 12 amino acids long. Germline-derived CDR1 and CDR2 are MNHNS and SASEGT. The V gene lost 3 bases and the J gene lost 7 bases, with 10 bases spanning the gap. The CDR3 sequence: CASSDRQLEQYF. DNA for the CDR3: TGTGCCAGCAGTGATAGACAGCTAGAGCAGTACTTC.

With regard to this clone: A single base separates this from a much larger clone, so it may be a read error. Other DNA sequences within the sample encode an identical CDR3. This chain connects TRBV7-9 to TRBJ2-7; no definite D call. Trimming took 5 bases from V and 6 from J, leaving 8 bases between them. CDR3 length: 11 amino acids. CDR1 is SEHNR and CDR2 is FQNEAQ in the germline V gene (reference sequence). The DNA of the CDR3 is TGTGCCAGCAGCCCCGGTGGCGAGCAGTACTTC. The encoded protein is CASSPGGEQYF.

The chain employs TRBV10-2 and TRBJ2-7, with 12 nucleotides matching TRBD2. There are 16 residues in the CDR3. The germline V gene encodes CDR1 WSHSY and CDR2 SAAADI. After removal of 5 bases from V and 3 bases from J, the junction contained 8 bases not matched to a gene. The chain's CDR3 is CASSPPTSGSSYEQYF. CDR3 coding DNA: TGCGCCAGCAGTCCCCCGACTAGCGGGAGCAGCTACGAGCAGTACTTC.

On this clone itself: Different DNA sequences within this sample yield the same CDR3. This sequence joins TRBV19 and TRBJ2-1; D unresolved. This CDR3 contains 13 residues. CDR1 LNHDA and CDR2 SQIVND come from the germline V gene (reference sequence). Trimming left V 1 base short and J 4 bases short, with 5 bases between. The DNA for the CDR3 is TGTGCCAGTAGTATAGGTCAGTACAATGAGCAGTTCTTC. Protein: CASSIGQYNEQFF. Variable domain in full (rest from reference TRBV19 and TRBJ2-1): DGGITQSPKYLFRKEGQNVTLSCEQNLNHDAMYWYRQDPGQGLRLIYYSQIVNDFQKGDIAEGYSVSREKKESFPLTVTSAQKNPTAFYLCASSIGQYNEQFFGPGTRLTVL.

This clone was detected once. The CDR3: CATGTITYEQYF. The CDR3 bases are TGTGCCACCGGGACTATCACCTACGAGCAGTACTTC. The chain joins TRBV10-3 to TRBJ2-7; TRBD2 matches 7 bases. This CDR3 has 12 residues. CDR1 and CDR2 from the germline V gene are ENHRY and SYGVKD. Trimming at V came to 10 bases and at J to 2 bases, leaving 5 bases not matched to a gene.

This chain links TRBV19 with TRBJ2-7; D may be TRBD1 (6 bases). V was clipped by 5 bases and J by 3 bases, with 14 bases between them. The CDR3 runs 14 residues. Germline-derived CDR1 and CDR2 are LNHDA and SQIVND (reference sequence). In DNA form, the CDR3 reads TGTGCCAGTAGTCCGAAGGGGGAATACTACGAGCAGTACTTC. Protein sequence: CASSPKGEYYEQYF.

The V gene is TRBV28, the J gene TRBJ1-2; 7 bases are a match to TRBD1. Per germline, CDR1 MDHEN and CDR2 SYDVKM. There are 15 residues in the CDR3. With 4 bases clipped from V and 8 bases from J, the junction kept 13 bases outside the gene matches. This chain's CDR3 is CASSSYTSGGLGYTF. CDR3 DNA: TGTGCCAGCAGTTCCTATACTTCAGGGGGTCTGGGCTACACCTTC.

A remark on this clone: Additional DNA sequences in this sample encode the identical CDR3. The chain is built from TRBV5-1 and TRBJ1-2; 7 bases fit TRBD1. The CDR3 spans 14 residues. Germline V gene lookup returns CDR1 SGHRS and CDR2 YFSETQ. Unmatched junction bases numbered 3, after V lost 0 bases and J lost 4 bases. CDR3 in DNA: TGCGCCAGCAGCTTGGCGGGGACAGTCTATGGCTACACCTTC. Its protein is CASSLAGTVYGYTF.

This chain joins TRBV19 and TRBJ1-1; 7 positions agree with TRBD1. J was trimmed by 2 bases and V by 6 bases; bases with no gene match: 9. The CDR3 sequence is 15 residues long. CDR1 LNHDA and CDR2 SQIVND come from the germline V gene (reference sequence). The CDR3 region is CASRTAGTANTEAFF. The CDR3 DNA is TGTGCCAGTAGGACCGCCGGGACAGCTAACACTGAAGCTTTCTTT. Full variable domain (outside the CDR3, taken from reference TRBV19 and TRBJ1-1): DGGITQSPKYLFRKEGQNVTLSCEQNLNHDAMYWYRQDPGQGLRLIYYSQIVNDFQKGDIAEGYSVSREKKESFPLTVTSAQKNPTAFYLCASRTAGTANTEAFFGQGTRLTVV.

CDR3 sequence reads: CASSPTLAGDSTGELFF. CDR3 DNA sequence: TGTGCCAGCAGCCCCACTCTAGCGGGGGATTCCACCGGGGAGCTGTTTTTT. J is TRBJ2-2 and V is TRBV7-2; 10 bases line up with TRBD2. CDR3 length: 17 amino acids. V gave up 5 bases and J gave up 4 bases; unmatched junction bases: 10. Per germline, CDR1 SGHTA and CDR2 FQGNSA.

The rearrangement uses TRBV7-9 and TRBJ1-2, with 7 bases aligning to TRBD1. Trimming at V came to 1 base and at J to 0 bases, leaving 2 bases not matched to a gene. Germline V gene lookup returns CDR1 SEHNR and CDR2 FQNEAQ (reference sequence). The CDR3 totals 15 residues. CDR3 loop: CASSLVGTANYGYTF. The CDR3 region has the DNA TGTGCCAGCAGCTTAGTGGGGACAGCTAACTATGGCTACACCTTC.

The genes are TRBV7-9 and TRBJ1-1; D not certain. CDR3 length: 15 residues. Between the trimmed V and J ends, which lost 4 bases and 0 bases, there was a span of 12 bases. CDR1 is SEHNR, CDR2 FQNEAQ, per germline (reference sequence). The CDR3 sequence is CASSSRTVMNTEAFF. The CDR3 DNA reads TGTGCCAGCAGCTCCCGGACTGTTATGAACACTGAAGCTTTCTTT.

This chain uses TRBV7-9 with TRBJ2-2; TRBD1 is a possible D gene (6 bases). V dropped 1 base and J dropped 5 bases, with 11 bases sitting between them. There are 15 residues in the CDR3. The germline gives CDR1 SEHNR, CDR2 FQNEAQ (reference sequence). The CDR3 loop is CASSLGDRRTGELFF. DNA for the CDR3: TGTGCCAGCAGCTTAGGTGACAGGCGGACCGGGGAGCTGTTTTTT.

The chain recombines TRBV7-3 with TRBJ2-4; the match to TRBD2 covers 11 bases. Looked up from germline, CDR1 is SGHTA and CDR2 is FQGTGA. This CDR3 spans 15 amino acids. V lost 5 bases, J lost 7 bases, and 7 bases stayed unmatched. Here the CDR3 DNA reads TGTGCCAGCAGCCCTGGGACTAGCGGATCGAACATTCAGTACTTC. Translated: CASSPGTSGSNIQYF.

This sequence joins TRBV11-2 and TRBJ1-1; D is uncertain. The CDR3 runs 14 residues. The V and J ends lost 1 base and 11 bases respectively, with 17 bases between them. Germline loops: CDR1 SGHAT, CDR2 FQNNGV. The CDR3 is CASSLGSLHLGAFF. The CDR3 DNA follows: TGTGCCAGCAGCTTAGGTAGTCTCCACCTCGGGGCTTTCTTT.